This TCR beta chain was recorded in a study of cytomegalovirus exposure and HLA in healthy donors. Study-level information: The study placed around 80% of its approximately 430 genotyped donors in the Caucasian-associated ancestry cluster. Study findings and constraints: Later analysis suggested most CMV-associated TCR beta chains were HLA-restricted. There were some V segments, including TRBV6-2 and TRBV6-3, excluded as indistinguishable.

Germline V CDR1 and CDR2: SGHDT, YYEEEE. The CDR3 has 14 amino acids. With 3 bases removed from V and 5 bases from J, the gap between germline ends came to 14 bases. Points on this clone: Its antigen is not known.

At collection, donors were nominally healthy, but unrecorded immune exposures were probable. The PCR had 60 Vbeta and 13 Jbeta primers. Sequencing used immunoSEQ multiplex PCR; TCRdb keeps in-frame clones, though not all of them. The data hold roughly 130,000 clones, with more than 60% observed a single time. The TCR was taken from a male donor in good health and CMV-seronegative. Sequencing used PBMCs. The V and J genes are TRBV5-6 and TRBJ1-1; D not certain. For the CDR3, the DNA is TGTGCCAGCAGCTGGACGTCGGGGATAACTGAAGCTTTCTTT. It specifies CASSWTSGITEAFF.